This T cell receptor (beta chain) originates from a study of T-cell memory formation after mild COVID-19. This clonotype has just a few counts. The V gene's germline CDR1 is MNHEY and CDR2 SVGAGI. J gave up 5 bases and V 4 bases, and 6 bases lay outside the gene matches. The CDR3 spans 15 residues. TCRdb itself ran the 5' RACE reads through MiXCR, one entry per CDR3 protein. The table includes about 390,000 distinct CDR3 sequences, around a sixth detected once. This sequence originates from a man younger than 30 who had mild COVID-19 (a few samples of this study predate the infection). Cell type and time point are not known. This chain joins TRBV6-5 and TRBJ2-1, with TRBD2 matching 9 bases. Sequencing was carried out using PBMCs or a T cell subset sorted from them (not recorded which). The CDR3 is CASSLLAGVNNEQFF. CDR3 sequence (DNA): TGTGCCAGCAGTTTGTTAGCGGGAGTTAACAATGAGCAGTTCTTC.